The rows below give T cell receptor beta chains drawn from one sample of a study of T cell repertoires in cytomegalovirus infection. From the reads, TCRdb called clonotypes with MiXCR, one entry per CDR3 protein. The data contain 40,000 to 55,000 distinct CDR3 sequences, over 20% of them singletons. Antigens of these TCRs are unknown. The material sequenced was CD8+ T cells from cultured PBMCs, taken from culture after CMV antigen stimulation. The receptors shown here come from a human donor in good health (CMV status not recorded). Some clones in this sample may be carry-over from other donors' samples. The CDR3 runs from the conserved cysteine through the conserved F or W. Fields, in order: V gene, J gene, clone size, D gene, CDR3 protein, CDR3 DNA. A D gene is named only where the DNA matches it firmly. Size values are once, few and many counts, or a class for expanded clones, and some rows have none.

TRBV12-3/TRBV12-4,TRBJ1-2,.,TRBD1,CASSLATGGGYGYTF,TGTGCCAGCAGTTTAGCCACAGGGGGCGGGTATGGCTACACCTTC
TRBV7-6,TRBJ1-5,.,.,CASSLNYNQPQHF,TGTGCCAGCAGTTTAAATTACAATCAGCCCCAGCATTTT
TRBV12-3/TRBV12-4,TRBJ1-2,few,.,CASSLKGDYTF,TGTGCCAGCAGTTTAAAGGGTGACTACACCTTC
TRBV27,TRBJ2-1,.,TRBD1,CASSLTDRGSSYNEQFF,TGTGCCAGCAGTCTTACCGACAGGGGCAGCTCCTACAATGAGCAGTTCTTC
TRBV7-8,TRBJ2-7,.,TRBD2,CASSLGASGDYEQYF,TGTGCCAGCAGCTTAGGTGCTAGCGGGGACTACGAGCAGTACTTC
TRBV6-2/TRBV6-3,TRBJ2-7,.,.,CAASAFPYEQYF,TGTGCCGCATCAGCATTCCCCTACGAGCAGTACTTC
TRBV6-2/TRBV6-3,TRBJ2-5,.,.,CASSYPQDQETQYF,TGTGCCAGCAGTTACCCCCAAGACCAAGAGACCCAGTACTTC
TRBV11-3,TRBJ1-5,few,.,CASSLPLVVNQPQHF,TGTGCCAGCAGCTTACCCTTGGTGGTCAATCAGCCCCAGCATTTT
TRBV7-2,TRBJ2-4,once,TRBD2,CASSLGGTSGEYF,TGTGCCAGCAGCTTAGGCGGGACTAGCGGGGAGTACTTC
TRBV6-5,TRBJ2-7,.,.,CASSYSGDGYEQYF,TGTGCCAGCAGTTACTCGGGCGACGGTTACGAGCAGTACTTC
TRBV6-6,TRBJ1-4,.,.,CASSYTPHGLDPNNEKLFF,TGTGCCAGCAGTTACACTCCTCATGGGTTAGACCCTAATAATGAAAAACTGTTTTTT
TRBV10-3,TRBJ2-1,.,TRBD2,CAIRVIKRGGQNEQFF,TGTGCCATCAGGGTAATAAAGCGGGGGGGCCAGAATGAGCAGTTCTTC
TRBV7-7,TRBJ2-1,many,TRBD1,CASSSGQGVYNEQFF,TGTGCCAGCAGCTCCGGACAGGGTGTCTACAATGAGCAGTTCTTC
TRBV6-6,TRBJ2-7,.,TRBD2,CASRDGTISYEQYF,TGTGCCAGCAGGGACGGGACTATCTCCTACGAGCAGTACTTC
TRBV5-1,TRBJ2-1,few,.,CASSGRAGGYNEQFF,TGCGCCAGCAGCGGTCGGGCCGGGGGCTACAATGAGCAGTTCTTC
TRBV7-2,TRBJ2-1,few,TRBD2,CASSVPLAGGIAYNEQFF,TGTGCCAGCAGCGTCCCGCTAGCGGGGGGGATTGCCTACAATGAGCAGTTCTTC
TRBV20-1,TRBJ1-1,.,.,CSARGRENTEAFF,TGCAGTGCTCGGGGGAGGGAGAACACTGAAGCTTTCTTT
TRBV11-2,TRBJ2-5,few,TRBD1,CAGRLLGRRTGQETQYF,TGTGCCGGCAGGCTTTTAGGACGGCGGACAGGTCAAGAGACCCAGTACTTC
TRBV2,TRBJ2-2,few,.,CASSVYAANTGELFF,TGTGCCAGCAGTGTTTATGCAGCGAACACCGGGGAGCTGTTTTTT
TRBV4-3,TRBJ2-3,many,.,CASSQDPGPPLLPSTDTQYF,TGCGCCAGCAGCCAAGATCCCGGACCACCTCTCCTGCCTAGCACAGATACGCAGTATTTT
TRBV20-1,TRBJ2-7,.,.,CSARGPSYEQYF,TGCAGTGCTAGAGGACCCTCCTACGAGCAGTACTTC
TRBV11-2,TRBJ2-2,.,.,CASSFLGGELFF,TGTGCCAGCAGCTTTTTGGGCGGGGAGCTGTTTTTT
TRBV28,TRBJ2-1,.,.,CASSLLRWNEQFF,TGTGCCAGCAGTTTATTGCGGTGGAATGAGCAGTTCTTC
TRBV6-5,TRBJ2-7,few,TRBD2,CASSLAGGPYEQYF,TGTGCCAGCAGTTTAGCGGGGGGGCCATACGAGCAGTACTTC
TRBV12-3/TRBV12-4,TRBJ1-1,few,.,CASSLMTHTEAFF,TGTGCCAGCAGTTTAATGACTCACACTGAAGCTTTCTTT